This T cell receptor (beta chain) was found in a study of breast tumors, draining lymph nodes, adjacent tissues. Axillary draining lymph nodes of breast cancer patients supplied the node samples. This clonotype was recorded at least ten times. Its antigen is unknown. TCRdb analysed the multiplex PCR reads with MiXCR anew, one entry per CDR3 protein. This table has tens of thousands of distinct CDR3 sequences, under 25% appearing once. The ends were cut back, 4 bases at V and 5 bases at J, with 6 bases in the middle. The CDR3 sequence is 11 residues long. Looked up from germline, CDR1 is MNHEY and CDR2 is SVGEGT. Study-wide points: Tumor repertoires ranked between lymph nodes and nontumor tissue in diversity, with V and J gene preferences.

The J gene is TRBJ2-7, the V gene TRBV6-2 or TRBV6-3; D is unresolved. The sample comprised axillary lymph node tissue. This sequence was found in a female donor with breast cancer. Some clones in this sample may be carry-over from other donors' samples. The CDR3 reads CASSLVHEQYF. DNA for the CDR3: TGTGCCAGCAGTTTGGTTCACGAGCAGTACTTC.